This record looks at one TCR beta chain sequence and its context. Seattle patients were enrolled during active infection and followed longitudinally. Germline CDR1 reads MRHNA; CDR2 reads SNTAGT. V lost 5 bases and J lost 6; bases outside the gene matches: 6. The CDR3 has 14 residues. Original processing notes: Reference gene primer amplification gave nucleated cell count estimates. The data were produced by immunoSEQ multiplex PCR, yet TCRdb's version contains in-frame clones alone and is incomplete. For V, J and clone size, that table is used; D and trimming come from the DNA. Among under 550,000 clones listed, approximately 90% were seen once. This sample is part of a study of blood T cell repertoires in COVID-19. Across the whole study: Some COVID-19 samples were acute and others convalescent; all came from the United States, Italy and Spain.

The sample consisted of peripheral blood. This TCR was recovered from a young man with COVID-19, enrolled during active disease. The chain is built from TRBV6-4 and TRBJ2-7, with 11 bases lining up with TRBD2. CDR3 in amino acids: CASSQGLAAFEQYF. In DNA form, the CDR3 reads TGTGCCAGCAGTCAGGGACTAGCGGCCTTCGAGCAGTACTTC.